The source of this TCR beta chain is a study of molecular identifiers for immune sequencing clone quantification. Sorting isolated naive CD8 T cells as CD8+CD4-CCR7+CD45RA+ events. CDR1 is LGHNA and CDR2 is YSLEER in the germline V gene. This CDR3 has 15 amino acids. V was clipped by 1 base and J by 2 bases, with 12 bases between them. Many counts were recorded for this clonotype. Previously reported methods and listed TCR primers produced the bulk TCR libraries. One entry per CDR3 protein, called by TCRdb with MiXCR from the PCR reads. The repertoire holds around 460,000 distinct CDR3 sequences, with roughly 25% as singletons.

This TCR derives from a human donor in good health. Some libraries in this study had Jurkat cell RNA spiked in. The specimen was naive CD8+ T cells from blood, with Jurkat cell RNA spiked in. Noted subset: FACS-sorted CD8+CD4-CCR7+CD45RA+ naive T cells. The J gene is TRBJ2-7, the V gene TRBV4-3, with D tentatively TRBD2 (6 bases). DNA of the CDR3: TGCGCCAGCAGCCAAGGTCTAGCGCGTACCTACGAGCAGTACTTC. Translating it yields CASSQGLARTYEQYF.